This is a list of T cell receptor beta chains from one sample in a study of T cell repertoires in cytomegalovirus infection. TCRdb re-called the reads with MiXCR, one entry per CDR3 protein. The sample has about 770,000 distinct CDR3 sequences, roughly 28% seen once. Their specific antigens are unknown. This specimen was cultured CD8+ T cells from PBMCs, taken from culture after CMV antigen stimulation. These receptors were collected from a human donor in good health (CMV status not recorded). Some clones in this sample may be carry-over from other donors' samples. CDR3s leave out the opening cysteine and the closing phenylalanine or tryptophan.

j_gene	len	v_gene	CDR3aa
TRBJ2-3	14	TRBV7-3	ASGYGGGEISDTQY
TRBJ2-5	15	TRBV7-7	ASSPGWSGTDQETQY
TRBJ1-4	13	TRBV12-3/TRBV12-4	ASSFERVVNEKLF
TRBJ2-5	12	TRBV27	ASSSGQGDETQY
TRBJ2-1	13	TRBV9	ASSVGAGELNEQF
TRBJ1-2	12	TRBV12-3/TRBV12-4	ASSPGVGGYGYT
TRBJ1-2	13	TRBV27	ASAAGTGGHYGYT
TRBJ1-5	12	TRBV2	ASSEGIGNQPQH
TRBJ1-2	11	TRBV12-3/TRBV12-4	ASTPGQGYGYT
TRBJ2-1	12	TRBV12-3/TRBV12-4	ASSYHSSYNEQF
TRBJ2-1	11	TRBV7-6	ASIPGGGVVQF
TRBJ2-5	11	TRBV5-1	ASSLRTQETQY
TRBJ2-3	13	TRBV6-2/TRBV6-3	ASRKQDTHLDMQY
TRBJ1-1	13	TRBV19	ASITDRPVSTGAF
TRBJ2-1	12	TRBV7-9	ASSRAGAYNEQF
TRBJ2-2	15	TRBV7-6	ASSLVSATRGTGELF
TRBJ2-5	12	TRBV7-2	ASSFLLAEETQY
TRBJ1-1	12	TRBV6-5	ASSYRIMNTEAF
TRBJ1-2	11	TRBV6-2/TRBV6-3	ASSYGQMYGYT
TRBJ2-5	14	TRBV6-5	ASSYSIGGATETQY
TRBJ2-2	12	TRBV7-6	ASSFLGPTGELF
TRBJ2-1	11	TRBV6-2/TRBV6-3	ASSSHPYNEQF
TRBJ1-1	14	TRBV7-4	ASSLGWHQGIPEAF
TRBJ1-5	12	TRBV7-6	ASSRAGANQPQH
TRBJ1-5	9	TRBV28	ATQGNQPQH
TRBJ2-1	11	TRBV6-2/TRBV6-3	ASEFTLGGPQF
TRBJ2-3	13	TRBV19	ARKQGQGAEDTQY